A single sample is the source of the 9 T cell receptor beta chains below, sequenced in a study of CD8 T cells in ankylosing spondylitis. TCRdb redid the calling of the 5' RACE reads with MiXCR, one entry per CDR3 protein. Among 50,000 to 60,000 distinct CDR3 sequences listed, 7.4% were seen once. Sequencing was carried out using blood, either unsorted or a sorted T cell fraction (not recorded which). The receptor set was obtained from a female donor with ankylosing spondylitis or in good health (not recorded which).

In this sample, this clonotype turned up many times. V and J are TRBV24-1 and TRBJ1-1; D might be TRBD1 (5 bases). Trimming stripped 5 bases from V and 1 base from J, with 16 bases between. The CDR3 loop spans 16 amino acids. From germline, CDR1 is KGHDR and CDR2 SFDVKD. CDR3 sequence (DNA): TGTGCCACCAGTGGGCTCTCAGAAACAGGGAACACTGAAGCTTTCTTT. Translating it yields CATSGLSETGNTEAFF.

This clonotype was observed at least ten times. The gene calls are TRBV7-3 and TRBJ2-7; no firm D call. This CDR3 comprises 16 residues. V lost 3 bases, J lost 3 bases, and 18 bases lay in between. CDR1 and CDR2 from the germline V gene are SGHTA and FQGTGA. CDR3 protein: CASSFGRTGSGYEQYF. Written as DNA, the CDR3 is TGTGCCAGCAGCTTTGGCCGCACTGGGTCTGGCTACGAGCAGTACTTC. Variable domain in full (rest from reference TRBV7-3 and TRBJ2-7): GAGVSQTPSNKVTEKGKYVELRCDPISGHTALYWYRQSLGQGPEFLIYFQGTGAADDSGLPNDRFFAVRPEGSVSTLKIQRTERGDSAVYLCASSFGRTGSGYEQYFGPGTRLTVT.

The chain is built from TRBV7-2 and TRBJ2-5; no clear D. The germline gives CDR1 SGHTA, CDR2 FQGNSA. V shed 5 bases and J shed 3 bases, with 13 bases lying between them. The CDR3 spans 14 residues. As DNA, the CDR3 is TGTGCCAGCAGCAAGTCGGCCCAGGAAGAGACCCAGTACTTC. Translated, it gives CASSKSAQEETQYF.

This clonotype was seen repeatedly, ten times or more. The rearrangement joins TRBV5-4 to TRBJ1-6; D is perhaps TRBD1 (6 bases). V lost 4 bases to trimming and J lost 9 bases, with 23 bases between them. The CDR3 length is 17 residues. The V gene's germline CDR1 is SGHNT and CDR2 YYREEE (reference sequence). Written as DNA, the CDR3 is TGTGCCAGCAGCCTAGGAAGGGACACGGGATGGGGTTCACCCCTCCACTTT. The encoded protein is CASSLGRDTGWGSPLHF.

This clonotype was counted at least ten times. V is TRBV5-1 and J is TRBJ2-1; D is unresolved. Germline V gene lookup returns CDR1 SGHRS and CDR2 YFSETQ. CDR3 size: 15 residues. V was cut by 0 bases and J by 6 bases, with 13 bases left in between. CDR3 sequence reads: CASSLGGNPPNEQFF. CDR3 nucleotide sequence: TGCGCCAGCAGCTTGGGGGGAAATCCCCCCAATGAGCAGTTCTTC.

This clonotype was seen many times. The chain uses TRBV20-1 and TRBJ1-2; TRBD1 matches 7 bases. The V gene's germline CDR1 is DFQATT and CDR2 SNEGSKA (reference sequence). V lost 7 bases and J lost 0; bases outside the gene matches: 5. The CDR3 contains 13 residues. DNA of the CDR3: TGCAGTGGCCAACAGGGGACTAACTATGGCTACACCTTC. Translation: CSGQQGTNYGYTF.

This clonotype has a count of ten or more. V gene TRBV2 combines with J gene TRBJ2-7; D is perhaps TRBD2 (6 bases). This CDR3 has 20 amino acids. The germline V gene has CDR1 SNHLY and CDR2 FYNNEI. Trimming shortened V by 6 bases and J by 2 bases, and 32 bases separated the two germline ends. This CDR3 is CASSRNKIGGVGSSAYEQYV. The CDR3 DNA reads as TGTGCCAGCAGCCGAAACAAAATAGGCGGGGTAGGAAGTTCGGCCTACGAGCAGTACGTC.

This clonotype has ten or more counts. This chain connects TRBV5-1 to TRBJ1-1; the D is unclear. This CDR3 has 15 amino acids. Germline loops: CDR1 SGHRS, CDR2 YFSETQ. The V end was cut by 1 base, the J end by 4 bases, with 14 bases between. Here the CDR3 DNA reads TGCGCCAGCAGCTTGAAAGCCTCGGACCCCACTGAAGCTTTCTTT. Protein product: CASSLKASDPTEAFF.

This clonotype has a count of ten or more. V and J are TRBV29-1 and TRBJ1-2; possible D gene TRBD1, 5 bases. The germline CDR1 and CDR2 sequences are SQVTM and ANQGSEA. This CDR3 region has 13 residues. V gave up 7 bases and J gave up 1 base, with 13 bases separating them. The CDR3 region is CSGSFQGNYGYTF. CDR3 in DNA: TGCAGCGGTTCCTTTCAGGGTAACTATGGCTACACCTTC.